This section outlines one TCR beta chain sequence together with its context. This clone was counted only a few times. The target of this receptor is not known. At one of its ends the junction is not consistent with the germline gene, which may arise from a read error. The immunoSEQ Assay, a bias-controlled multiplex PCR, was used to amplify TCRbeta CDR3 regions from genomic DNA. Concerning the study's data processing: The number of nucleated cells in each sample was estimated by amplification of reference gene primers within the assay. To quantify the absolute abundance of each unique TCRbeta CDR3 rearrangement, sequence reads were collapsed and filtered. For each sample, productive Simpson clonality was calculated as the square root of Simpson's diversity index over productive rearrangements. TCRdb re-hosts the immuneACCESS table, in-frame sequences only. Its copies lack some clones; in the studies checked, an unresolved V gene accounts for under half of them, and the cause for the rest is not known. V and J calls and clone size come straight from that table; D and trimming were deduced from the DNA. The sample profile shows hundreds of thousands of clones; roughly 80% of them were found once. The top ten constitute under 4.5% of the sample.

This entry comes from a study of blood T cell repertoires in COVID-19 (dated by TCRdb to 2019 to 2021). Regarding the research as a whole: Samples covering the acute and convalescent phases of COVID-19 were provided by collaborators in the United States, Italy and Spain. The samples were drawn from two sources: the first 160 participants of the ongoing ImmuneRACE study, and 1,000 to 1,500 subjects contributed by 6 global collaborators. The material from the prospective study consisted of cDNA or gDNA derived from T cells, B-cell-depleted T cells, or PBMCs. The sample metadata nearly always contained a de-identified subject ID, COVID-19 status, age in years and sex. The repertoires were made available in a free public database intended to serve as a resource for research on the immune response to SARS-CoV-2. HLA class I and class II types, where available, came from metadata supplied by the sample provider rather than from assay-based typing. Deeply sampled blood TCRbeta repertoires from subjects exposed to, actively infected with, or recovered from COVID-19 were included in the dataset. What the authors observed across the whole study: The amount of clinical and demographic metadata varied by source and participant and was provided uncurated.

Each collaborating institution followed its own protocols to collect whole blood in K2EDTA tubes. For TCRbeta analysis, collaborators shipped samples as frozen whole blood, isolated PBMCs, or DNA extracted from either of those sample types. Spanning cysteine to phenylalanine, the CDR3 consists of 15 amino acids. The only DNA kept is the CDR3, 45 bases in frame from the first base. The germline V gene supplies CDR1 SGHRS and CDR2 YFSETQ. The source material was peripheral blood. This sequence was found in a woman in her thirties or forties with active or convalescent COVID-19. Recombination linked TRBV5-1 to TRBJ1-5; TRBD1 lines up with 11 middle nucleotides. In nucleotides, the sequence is TGCGCCAGCAGCTTGGGGACAGGGGGCAACCAGCCCCAGCATTTT. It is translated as CASSLGTGGNQPQHF.